These 32 T cell receptor beta chains came from one sample sequenced in a study of blood T cell repertoires in COVID-19. The data were produced by immunoSEQ multiplex PCR, yet TCRdb's version contains in-frame clones alone and is incomplete. Found here are roughly 170,000 clones, 84% of them singletons; the top ten hold approximately 12%. Sequenced: PBMCs or T cells enriched from blood (not recorded which). The receptors come from a man in his forties or fifties who had recovered from COVID-19.

The chain uses TRBV5-1 and TRBJ2-3, with 14 bases that match TRBD2. This CDR3 is 16 amino acids long. V lost 6 bases, J lost 2 bases, and 5 bases stayed unmatched. The germline gives CDR1 SGHRS, CDR2 YFSETQ. The CDR3 here is CASTGLAGGATDTQYF. The CDR3 DNA is TGCGCCAGCACCGGACTAGCGGGGGGAGCCACAGATACGCAGTATTTT.

The J gene is TRBJ1-2, the V gene TRBV29-1, with 7 bases aligning to TRBD1. Per germline, CDR1 SQVTM and CDR2 ANQGSEA. The CDR3 length is 13 residues. V dropped 3 bases and J dropped 3; count of bases not matched to a gene: 4. The CDR3 region has the DNA TGCAGCGTTGAGGGCAGGGGGGACTATGGCTACACCTTC. This codes for CSVEGRGDYGYTF. Looking up the rest from reference TRBV29-1 and TRBJ1-2 gives the full variable domain: SAVISQKPSRDICQRGTSLTIQCQVDSQVTMMFWYRQQPGQSLTLIATANQGSEATYESGFVIDKFPISRPNLTFSTLTVSNMSPEDSSIYLCSVEGRGDYGYTFGSGTRLTVV.

This chain uses TRBV20-1 with TRBJ2-3; 9 nucleotides agree with TRBD2. CDR1 DFQATT and CDR2 SNEGSKA come from the germline V gene (reference sequence). This CDR3 contains 15 residues. Trimming removed 3 bases from V and 2 bases from J; junction bases left unmatched: 6. As DNA, the CDR3 is TGCAGTGCTAGTCCAGCGGGGGGTTTCACAGATACGCAGTATTTT. Its protein is CSASPAGGFTDTQYF.

The V and J genes are TRBV11-3 and TRBJ2-5; TRBD2 agrees at 9 bases. Trimming took 4 bases from V and 2 from J; bases not matched to a gene: 5. The CDR3 runs 15 residues. Germline V gene data show CDR1 as SGHNT and CDR2 as YENEEA. The CDR3 sequence is CASSSGTSQQETQYF. The CDR3, as DNA: TGTGCCAGCAGCTCTGGGACTAGCCAACAAGAGACCCAGTACTTC.

V usage is TRBV3-1 (or the pseudogene TRBV3-2) and J usage is TRBJ2-7, with 11 positions matching TRBD2. Trimming removed 5 bases from V and 5 bases from J; junction bases left unmatched: 11. This CDR3 has 16 amino acids. The germline V gene encodes CDR1 LGHDT and CDR2 YNNKEL (reference sequence). This chain's CDR3 is CASSAGLAGGGHEQYF. Here the CDR3 DNA reads TGTGCCAGCAGCGCCGGGCTAGCGGGGGGAGGCCACGAGCAGTACTTC.

The sample holds one count of this clone. This sequence joins TRBV7-9 and TRBJ2-7; perhaps TRBD1 as D (6 bases). V lost 1 base and J 0 bases, leaving 13 bases between the germline ends. In germline, CDR1 is SEHNR, CDR2 FQNEAQ (reference sequence). There are 16 residues in the CDR3. CDR3 sequence: CASSLVGTRSSYEQYF. For the CDR3, the DNA is TGTGCCAGCAGCTTAGTTGGGACAAGGAGCTCCTACGAGCAGTACTTC.

This clone was counted a single time. V usage is TRBV9 and J usage is TRBJ1-6; D unresolved. The CDR3 has 15 residues. In germline, CDR1 is SGDLS, CDR2 YYNGEE. Trimming took off 2 bases at V and 3 bases at J, with 9 bases between the two ends. This chain's CDR3 is CASSVAGDYNSPLHF. The CDR3 region has the DNA TGTGCCAGCAGCGTTGCGGGAGACTATAATTCACCCCTCCACTTT. The full variable domain, completed using reference TRBV9 and TRBJ1-6, is DSGVTQTPKHLITATGQRVTLRCSPRSGDLSVYWYQQSLDQGLQFLIQYYNGEERAKGNILERFSAQQFPDLHSELNLSSLELGDSALYFCASSVAGDYNSPLHFGNGTRLTVT.

This clone occurred a few times. The rearrangement uses TRBV28 and TRBJ1-6; 8 positions match TRBD1. The CDR3 is 14 amino acids. The V gene end was trimmed by 5 bases and the J gene end by 5 bases; junction bases not matched to a gene: 2. Germline V lookup: CDR1 MDHEN, CDR2 SYDVKM. CDR3 residues: CASSAQGDNSPLHF. The CDR3 nucleotides are TGTGCCAGCAGTGCACAGGGGGATAATTCACCCCTCCACTTT.

V gene TRBV27 combines with J gene TRBJ1-5, with D possibly being TRBD1 (6 bases). V dropped 4 bases and J dropped 5 bases, with 9 bases sitting between them. The germline V gene encodes CDR1 MNHEY and CDR2 SMNVEV (reference sequence). This CDR3 spans 13 amino acids. The CDR3 sequence is CASSWNRDQPQHF. DNA for the CDR3: TGTGCCAGCAGTTGGAACAGGGATCAGCCCCAGCATTTT.

The chain joins TRBV29-1 to TRBJ1-1; D perhaps matches TRBD1 (5 bases). With 6 bases removed from V and 10 bases from J, the gap between germline ends came to 15 bases. The germline V gene encodes CDR1 SQVTM and CDR2 ANQGSEA. The CDR3 has 11 residues. CDR3 amino acids: CSVAAGGGAFF. CDR3 bases: TGCAGCGTGGCTGCCGGGGGGGGAGCTTTCTTT.

This clone has a handful of counts. This chain joins TRBV5-1 and TRBJ2-7; D remains unclear. The CDR3 runs to 13 residues. Germline V CDR1 and CDR2: SGHRS, YFSETQ. V lost 7 bases to trimming and J lost 1 base, with 12 bases between them. CDR3 region: CASSSLASYEQYF. CDR3 sequence (DNA): TGCGCCAGCTCGTCCTTGGCTTCCTACGAGCAGTACTTC. Filled out from reference TRBV5-1 and TRBJ2-7, the complete variable domain reads KAGVTQTPRYLIKTRGQQVTLSCSPISGHRSVSWYQQTPGQGLQFLFEYFSETQRNKGNFPGRFSGRQFSNSRSEMNVSTLELGDSALYLCASSSLASYEQYFGPGTRLTVT.

The chain recombines TRBV27 with TRBJ2-1; D gene uncertain. Between the trimmed V and J ends, which lost 4 bases and 0 bases, there was a span of 7 bases. Germline assignment: CDR1 MNHEY and CDR2 SMNVEV (reference sequence). The CDR3 sequence is 14 residues long. In nucleotides, the CDR3 is TGTGCCAGCAGTTCTCTGAGCTCCTACAATGAGCAGTTCTTC. Encoded protein: CASSSLSSYNEQFF.

This chain links TRBV11-2 with TRBJ1-3; 7 positions match TRBD1. Germline CDR1 reads SGHAT; CDR2 reads FQNNGV. Trimming cost V 5 bases and J 3 bases; bases outside gene matches: 7. The CDR3 spans 15 residues. CDR3 region: CASSLDRVSGNTIYF. In DNA, the CDR3 is TGTGCCAGCAGCCTCGACAGGGTCAGTGGAAACACCATATATTTT.

The chain's CDR3 is CASSSSGGSHTGELFF. CDR3 DNA: TGCGCCAGCAGCTCTAGCGGGGGGTCTCACACCGGGGAGCTGTTTTTT. The chain uses TRBV5-1 and TRBJ2-2, with TRBD2 matching 11 bases. The V segment lost 3 bases and the J segment 3 bases; nucleotides outside the gene matches: 4. The CDR3 consists of 16 residues. Germline CDR1 SGHRS, CDR2 YFSETQ. Together with reference TRBV5-1 and TRBJ2-2, the CDR3 gives the full variable domain: KAGVTQTPRYLIKTRGQQVTLSCSPISGHRSVSWYQQTPGQGLQFLFEYFSETQRNKGNFPGRFSGRQFSNSRSEMNVSTLELGDSALYLCASSSSGGSHTGELFFGEGSRLTVL.

This rearrangement joins TRBV6-2 or TRBV6-3 to TRBJ2-3; TRBD2 matches 9 bases. Germline V gives CDR1 MNHEY, CDR2 SVGEGT. V trimming: 0 bases; J trimming: 14 bases; junction bases outside the gene matches: 21. The CDR3 sequence is 18 residues long. CDR3 amino acids: CASSYSSSWSSGVPVGYF. The CDR3 DNA sequence: TGTGCCAGCAGTTACTCCTCCTCCTGGTCTAGCGGGGTTCCCGTTGGGTATTTT.

The chain is built from TRBV29-1 and TRBJ1-1; 7 nucleotides align to TRBD1. V lost 7 bases and J lost 3; bases outside the gene matches: 8. The CDR3 sequence is 13 residues long. Germline CDR1 and CDR2: SQVTM and ANQGSEA. The CDR3 sequence: CSGAGGWDTEAFF. The CDR3 DNA follows: TGCAGCGGAGCAGGGGGGTGGGACACTGAAGCTTTCTTT.

This sequence joins TRBV5-1 and TRBJ1-6; D ambiguous. The CDR3 has 14 residues. V shed 0 bases and J shed 15 bases, with 16 bases lying between them. The germline CDR1 and CDR2 sequences are SGHRS and YFSETQ. The CDR3 protein is CASSLGSEPLVLHF. DNA of the CDR3: TGCGCCAGCAGCTTGGGATCGGAGCCACTGGTCCTCCACTTT.

This clone was recorded once. The same CDR3 arises from other DNA sequences in this sample as well. The gene calls are TRBV19 and TRBJ1-5, with 7 bases matching TRBD1. The CDR3 spans 14 residues. Per the germline V gene, CDR1 is LNHDA and CDR2 is SQIVND (reference sequence). With V trimmed by 3 bases and J by 2 bases, 1 base remained unmatched. CDR3: CASSIGQGNQPQHF. DNA of the CDR3: TGTGCCAGTAGTATTGGACAGGGCAATCAGCCCCAGCATTTT.

This clone was seen more than once but under ten times. The V gene is TRBV11-2, the J gene TRBJ1-5; no clear D gene. The CDR3 is 14 amino acids. V lost 8 bases and J lost 5, with 16 bases in between. Germline V CDR1 and CDR2: SGHAT, FQNNGV. The CDR3 DNA reads TGTGCCAGCCGCCCAGTGGCCATCCATCAGCCCCAGCATTTT. This gives the protein CASRPVAIHQPQHF.

The gene calls are TRBV9 and TRBJ2-3; TRBD2 agrees at 11 bases. This CDR3 comprises 16 residues. V lost 4 bases, J lost 0 bases, and 4 bases stayed unmatched. CDR1 is SGDLS, CDR2 YYNGEE, per germline. Here the CDR3 DNA reads TGTGCCAGCAGCTCCAGACTAGCGGGGAGCACAGATACGCAGTATTTT. It encodes CASSSRLAGSTDTQYF.

A single count supports this clone. J is TRBJ1-4 and V is TRBV27, with 9 bases that match TRBD1. Germline assignment: CDR1 MNHEY and CDR2 SMNVEV (reference sequence). V shed 5 bases, J shed 3 bases, and the junction held 7 bases outside the gene matches. This CDR3 has 16 residues. For the CDR3, the DNA is TGTGCCAGCAGTACCTACAGGGGGCAGGCTAATGAAAAACTGTTTTTT. It encodes CASSTYRGQANEKLFF.

This chain links TRBV30 with TRBJ2-7; tentatively, D is TRBD1 (5 bases). Trimming stripped 0 bases from V and 3 bases from J, with 18 bases between. Germline V CDR1 and CDR2: GTSNPN, SVGIG (reference sequence). The CDR3 has 16 residues. CDR3 coding DNA: TGTGCCTGGAGTGTCCCCGACAGTTACCTCGACTACGAGCAGTACTTC. Amino acids: CAWSVPDSYLDYEQYF.

This clone was seen a few times. The chain couples TRBV19 to TRBJ1-6, with 8 bases fitting TRBD1. The junction had 8 bases not matched to a gene; V was cut back by 6 bases and J by 16 bases. The V gene's germline CDR1 is LNHDA and CDR2 SQIVND (reference sequence). This CDR3 region has 12 residues. In DNA, the CDR3 is TGTGCCAGTAGAAAGACAGGGGAGGCTCTCCACTTT. This gives the protein CASRKTGEALHF.

This chain joins TRBV28 and TRBJ1-6, with TRBD1 matching 9 bases. The germline V gene encodes CDR1 MDHEN and CDR2 SYDVKM. The CDR3 contains 14 residues. V lost 3 bases to trimming and J lost 8 bases; unmatched junction nucleotides: 2. The CDR3 DNA reads as TGTGCCAGCAGTTTGACAGGGGGTTATTCACCCCTCCACTTT. Its protein is CASSLTGGYSPLHF.

The chain couples TRBV25-1 to TRBJ2-7; 8 positions match TRBD2. Unmatched junction bases numbered 3, after V lost 2 bases and J lost 0 bases. The CDR3 sequence is 15 residues long. The germline gives CDR1 MGHDK, CDR2 SYGVNS. In nucleotides, the CDR3 is TGTGCCAGCAGTGAAAGCGGGGGCCTCTCCTACGAGCAGTACTTC. Translating it yields CASSESGGLSYEQYF.

This clone has just a few counts. The same CDR3 arises from other DNA sequences in this sample as well. V and J are TRBV11-3 and TRBJ1-1; TRBD1 aligns across 8 bases. The CDR3 totals 15 residues. Germline V gene data show CDR1 as SGHNT and CDR2 as YENEEA. V shed 5 bases and J 1 base; nucleotides not matched to a gene: 6. In DNA, the CDR3 is TGTGCCAGCAGCACTGGACAGGGCGGGAACACTGAAGCTTTCTTT. It specifies CASSTGQGGNTEAFF.

The chain carries TRBV5-6 and TRBJ2-1, with D perhaps TRBD1 (5 bases). The CDR3 is 15 amino acids. Per the germline V gene, CDR1 is SGHDT and CDR2 is YYEEEE. The V and J ends lost 7 bases and 6 bases respectively, with 20 bases between them. CDR3 in amino acids: CASLGPGLDPNEQFF. The CDR3 nucleotides read TGTGCCAGCCTCGGACCAGGGCTCGATCCCAATGAGCAGTTCTTC.

The rearrangement links TRBV5-5 to TRBJ1-2; perhaps TRBD1 as D (6 bases). The CDR3 is made up of 15 amino acids. Between the trimmed V and J ends, which lost 6 bases and 4 bases, there was a span of 19 bases. CDR1 is SGHKS and CDR2 is YYEKEE in the germline V gene (reference sequence). The CDR3 DNA is TGTGCCAGCACCTTTGCTCACGACAGGTCCTATGGCTACACCTTC. It is translated as CASTFAHDRSYGYTF.

The chain joins TRBV27 to TRBJ1-2, with TRBD1 identical over 9 bases. The germline V gene encodes CDR1 MNHEY and CDR2 SMNVEV (reference sequence). V lost 6 bases, J lost 8 bases, and 7 bases stayed unmatched. The CDR3 is made up of 13 amino acids. CDR3 sequence: CASRPGQGRGYTF. The CDR3 DNA reads TGTGCCAGCAGACCCGGACAGGGGCGAGGCTACACCTTC.

V gene TRBV2 combines with J gene TRBJ2-6, with D tentatively TRBD2 (5 bases). The V gene lost 6 bases and the J gene lost 4 bases, with 16 bases spanning the gap. The germline V gene encodes CDR1 SNHLY and CDR2 FYNNEI. CDR3 length: 16 residues. The CDR3 sequence: CASRRALTEGANVLTF. As DNA, the CDR3 is TGTGCCAGCAGGCGGGCCTTAACTGAAGGGGCCAACGTCCTGACTTTC.

The chain links TRBV5-6 to TRBJ1-2; D is uncertain. V gave up 4 bases and J gave up 10 bases, with 14 bases separating them. CDR3 length: 12 residues. Germline CDR1 and CDR2: SGHDT and YYEEEE. The CDR3 bases are TGTGCCAGCAGCCCTGGGAGAGAAGACTACACCTTC. Its translation is CASSPGREDYTF.

The chain employs TRBV9 and TRBJ2-7; D uncertain. The CDR3 runs to 11 residues. Germline V lookup: CDR1 SGDLS, CDR2 YYNGEE. V lost 1 base and J lost 4, with 3 bases in between. CDR3 region: CASSVTYEQYF. As DNA, the CDR3 is TGTGCCAGCAGCGTAACTTACGAGCAGTACTTC.